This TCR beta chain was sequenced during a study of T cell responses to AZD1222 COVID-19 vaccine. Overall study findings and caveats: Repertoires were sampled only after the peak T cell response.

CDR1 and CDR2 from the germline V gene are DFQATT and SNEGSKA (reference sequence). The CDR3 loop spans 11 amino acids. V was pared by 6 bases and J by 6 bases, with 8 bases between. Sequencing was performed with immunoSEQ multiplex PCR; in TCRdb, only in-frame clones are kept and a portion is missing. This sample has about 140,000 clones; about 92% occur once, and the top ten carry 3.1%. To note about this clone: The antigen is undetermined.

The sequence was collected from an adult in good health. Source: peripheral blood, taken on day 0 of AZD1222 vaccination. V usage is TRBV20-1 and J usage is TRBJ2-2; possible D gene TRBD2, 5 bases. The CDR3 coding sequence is TGCAGTGCAACCGGGGCCGGGGAGCTGTTTTTT. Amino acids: CSATGAGELFF.